This T cell receptor beta chain was observed in a study of T cell repertoires in cytomegalovirus infection. TCRdb itself ran the reads through MiXCR, one entry per CDR3 protein. The sample consists of 200,000 to 300,000 distinct CDR3 sequences, more than 9% of them appearing once. The germline gives CDR1 MNHEY, CDR2 SVGEGT. V lost 8 bases and J lost 7, with 12 bases in between. The CDR3 sequence is 13 residues long. This clonotype was found a few times. V usage is TRBV6-2 or TRBV6-3 and J usage is TRBJ1-6; TRBD1 might be the D (6 bases). The clonotype comes from a human donor in good health (CMV status not recorded). Some clones in this sample may be carry-over from other donors' samples. Sequencing was carried out using PBMCs. The CDR3 DNA reads as TGTGCCAGCGGGAGACAGGACAATTCACCCCTCCACTTT. Encoded protein: CASGRQDNSPLHF.